This TCR beta chain was sequenced in a study of graft-versus-host responses after intestinal transplantation (dated by TCRdb to the early 2020s). About the full investigation: Recipients received multivisceral, liver-intestinal, or isolated intestinal transplants. Every recipient was given anti-thymocyte globulin induction, then maintenance tacrolimus and steroids for 2 to 4 years. Rather than being sequenced by the commercial service, samples from a few later patients were sequenced in-house on an Illumina MiSeq and processed with MiXCR. Alloreactive clones were identified by sequencing pre-transplant mixed lymphocyte reaction products and comparing them with unstimulated pre-transplant donor and recipient T cells. The cohort enrolled about two dozen intestinal transplant recipients, one of whom was a retransplant, and a few patients without pretransplant specimens were excluded. A peak of at least 4% donor T cells among recipient peripheral blood mononuclear cells was the definition used for donor T cell macrochimerism. Bulk TCR-beta CDR3 sequencing was used to track graft-versus-host and host-versus-graft alloreactive T cell clones in the graft, circulation and bone marrow after intestinal transplantation. Beyond this particular receptor, the publication reports: GvH clones were found in recipient bone marrow, and some of the GvH clones appeared earlier in ileal mucosa or blood, which is consistent with an intestinal mucosal origin. Conclusions were limited by the relatively low number and heterogeneity of intestinal transplant patients. In patients with donor T cell macrochimerism, the allografts had high GvH to HvG T cell clonal ratios. Early after transplant, peak levels of circulating GvH clones were associated with declines in HvG clones.

The time point label on this specimen signifies: cells obtained before transplantation from donor or recipient. CD3+CD4+ and CD3+CD8+ populations were FACS-sorted from unstimulated pre-transplant donor and recipient cells taken from spleen or lymph nodes. Details on this clone: Its antigen is still unknown. Per-base qualities were not stored, and no clone one base away is much larger.

V is cut by 4 bases and J by 2 bases, and the space between the germline ends is 17 bases. In the germline V gene, CDR1 corresponds to SQVTM and CDR2 to ANQGSEA. The CDR3 covers 15 residues, taking in both the cysteine and the phenylalanine. Of the read, only the CDR3 DNA is kept; its 45 bases are in frame from base 1. Library preparation used the immunoSEQ multiplex PCR assay. For most patients, genomic DNA was isolated with the Qiagen DNeasy Blood and Tissue Kit and sent frozen to Adaptive Biotechnologies for TCR sequencing. For most patients, high-throughput TCR-beta CDR3 sequencing of genomic DNA was performed by Adaptive Biotechnologies. Per the original workflow: TCR sequencing data were retrieved from Adaptive's ImmunoSEQ software for around 19 patients, whereas a few other patients were processed with MiXCR and VDJtools. To correct CD4 versus CD8 sorting errors, any sequence found in both subsets at a frequency ratio below 5:1 was removed. CDR3 nucleotide sequences shared between donor and recipient were removed because their origin could not be assigned. To be classed as alloreactive, a clone needed at least 2-fold expansion over unstimulated cells and a minimum CFSE-low frequency of 0.002% (template counts) or 0.001% (read counts). Clones were considered mappable if detected in sequenced pre-transplant spleen, lymph node, or MLR CFSE-low populations of the donor or recipient. Cumulative frequency of alloreactive clones was calculated as a percentage of all sequences weighted by copy number. TCRdb retrieved this table from immuneACCESS and kept in-frame rearrangements only. Not all clones are present; in checked studies, unresolved V genes account for under half, and no reason is known for the remainder. The V and J calls and clone size come from that table; D and trimming were worked out from the DNA. The table for this sample lists approximately 120,000 clones; 90% to 95% of them were counted only once. The ten largest clones add up to over 0.15% of the sample.

The rearranged segments are TRBV29-1 and TRBJ1-2, with no confident D gene call. The sequencing used unstimulated CD4+ T cells sorted from spleen or lymph node cells, collected before intestinal transplant. This TCR was recovered from a human donor who received an intestinal transplant. The CDR3 reads as follows: CSVGGIGGPNYGYTF. Read as DNA, the sequence is TGCAGCGTTGGAGGCATAGGCGGGCCGAACTATGGCTACACCTTC.